A selection of T cell receptor beta chains follows, all from one sample in a study of blood T cell repertoires in COVID-19. Sequencing used immunoSEQ multiplex PCR; TCRdb keeps in-frame clones, though not all of them. The sample carries 150,000 to 160,000 clones, just under 85% recorded once. Input material: peripheral blood. These TCRs come from a woman aged 60-75 years with acute or convalescent COVID-19. The CDR3 runs from the conserved cysteine through the conserved F or W. The D gene is left open where the match is weak. The size entry is marked missing in some rows and otherwise reads once, few, many or a size class.

>TRBV19|NA|TRBJ1-3|NA
CASRPPRVQATIYF
TGTGCCAGTAGGCCCCCGAGGGTCCAGGCCACCATATATTTT
>TRBV5-4|NA|TRBJ1-3|once
CPPPVRSGNTIYF
TGCCCCCCCCCGGTTCGCTCTGGAAACACCATATATTTT
>TRBV5-6|NA|TRBJ1-5|many
CASSFFQGSEPQHF
TGTGCCAGCAGCTTTTTTCAGGGGTCGGAGCCCCAGCATTTT
>TRBV27|TRBD1|TRBJ2-2|NA
CASSRGTGRTGELFF
TGTGCCAGCAGCCGGGGGACAGGGCGAACCGGGGAGCTGTTTTTT
>TRBV4-2|NA|TRBJ2-3|NA
CASSQAGQTDTQYF
TGTGCCAGCAGCCAAGCAGGACAGACAGATACGCAGTATTTT
>TRBV6-5|NA|TRBJ1-4|NA
CASSYTTGTNEKLFF
TGTGCCAGCAGTTACACAACAGGAACTAATGAAAAACTGTTTTTT
>TRBV12-3/TRBV12-4|NA|TRBJ1-4|NA
CASSLATNEKLFF
TGTGCCAGCAGTCTCGCAACTAATGAAAAACTGTTTTTT
>TRBV4-2|TRBD2|TRBJ2-4|NA
CASSQVGGVNIQYF
TGTGCCAGCAGCCAAGTTGGGGGGGTGAACATTCAGTACTTC
>TRBV29-1|TRBD1|TRBJ2-1|once
CSVRDRVGSYNEQFF
TGCAGCGTAAGAGACAGGGTGGGCTCCTACAATGAGCAGTTCTTC
>TRBV5-8|NA|TRBJ1-4|NA
CASSLTATNEKLFF
TGTGCCAGCAGCTTGACAGCAACTAATGAAAAACTGTTTTTT
>TRBV19|NA|TRBJ1-2|NA
CASSIVGSGNYGYTF
TGTGCCAGTAGTATAGTCGGCTCGGGTAACTATGGCTACACCTTC
>TRBV10-3|TRBD1|TRBJ2-5|NA
CANRGQGQETQYF
TGTGCCAACCGTGGACAGGGACAAGAGACCCAGTACTTC
>TRBV30|NA|TRBJ1-5|NA
CAWALAGGQPQHF
TGTGCCTGGGCCCTCGCCGGCGGGCAGCCCCAGCATTTT
>TRBV27|NA|TRBJ2-7|few
CASSAQGITYEQYF
TGTGCCAGCAGTGCACAGGGTATTACCTACGAGCAGTACTTC
>TRBV5-1|NA|TRBJ2-2|NA
CASSLDSLLTGELFF
TGCGCCAGCAGCTTGGACAGCCTTCTCACCGGGGAGCTGTTTTTT
>TRBV3-1/TRBV3-2|TRBD2|TRBJ2-3|NA
CASSQYRGGRADTQYF
TGTGCCAGCAGCCAATATCGGGGGGGCCGGGCAGATACGCAGTATTTT
>TRBV12-3/TRBV12-4|NA|TRBJ1-2|NA
CASKLYGYTF
TGTGCCAGCAAACTCTATGGCTACACCTTC